The subject of this entry is one T cell receptor beta chain. The germline CDR1 and CDR2 sequences are SEHNR and FQNEAQ (reference sequence). The V and J ends lost 5 bases and 3 bases respectively, with 16 bases between them. The CDR3 is made up of 15 amino acids. The data were obtained in a study of blood T cell repertoires in COVID-19. The wider study: There were acute and convalescent COVID-19 samples, and they came from the United States, Italy and Spain.

Data came from immunoSEQ multiplex PCR; TCRdb stores just in-frame clones and leaves some out. This table holds 350,000 to 450,000 clones, around 87% found once. All enrollees were roughly 18 to 90 years old and from around 25 US areas. Recovery meant two consecutive negative NP/OP PCR tests, professional clearance, or resolved symptoms. The sequenced sample was PBMCs or T cells enriched from blood (not recorded which). The receptor's source is a man younger than 40 who had recovered from COVID-19. V gene TRBV7-9 combines with J gene TRBJ1-2; D gene unclear. CDR3 bases: TGTGCCAGCAGCCAAGGCCAGGCTTTAGACTATGGCTACACCTTC. The encoded protein is CASSQGQALDYGYTF.